This is a list of T cell receptor beta chains from one sample in a study of CD8+ T cells in alopecia areata. Measured with immunoSEQ multiplex PCR; TCRdb has only the in-frame clones, and not every one. The sample records 110,000 or so clones, approximately 55% being singletons. Specimen: CD4+ T cells sorted from blood, collected at week 24, from a patient treated with tofacitinib. Every receptor here comes from a human donor with alopecia areata. Each CDR3 is given with its conserved first and last residue. The D gene is left open where the match is weak. Expanded clones get a size class; other rows say once, few or many, or leave the size out.

D gene	V gene	clone size	J gene	CDR3 length	CDR3 DNA	CDR3 protein
.	TRBV18	.	TRBJ2-1	15	TGTGCCAGCTCACCAGCAGGACGAACCTACAATGAGCAGTTCTTC	CASSPAGRTYNEQFF
TRBD1	TRBV5-6	few	TRBJ1-2	14	TGTGCCAGCAGCTTGGCAGGGGGCATGGATGGCTACACCTTC	CASSLAGGMDGYTF
TRBD2	TRBV23-1	.	TRBJ2-3	19	TGCGCCAGCAGTCAATCTGGGACTAGCGCTACCCACGGGACAGATACGCAGTATTTT	CASSQSGTSATHGTDTQYF
.	TRBV10-3	.	TRBJ1-6	14	TGTGCCATCCGCCCGGGTTACGAGAATTCACCCCTCCACTTT	CAIRPGYENSPLHF
TRBD1	TRBV2	.	TRBJ2-5	12	TGTGCCAGCAGCGACAGGGAAGAGACCCAGTACTTC	CASSDREETQYF
.	TRBV5-1	few	TRBJ2-1	16	TGCGCCAGCAGCGATGGACAGGGACTATCCTACAATGAGCAGTTCTTC	CASSDGQGLSYNEQFF
TRBD2	TRBV5-1	.	TRBJ2-1	14	TGCGCCAGCAGTGGGGTAGCGGGGGCAGATGAGCAGTTCTTC	CASSGVAGADEQFF
.	TRBV30	few	TRBJ2-2	13	TGTGCCTGGACTTCGGCAGGCCGAGGGGAGCTGTTTTTT	CAWTSAGRGELFF
.	TRBV12-5	.	TRBJ1-5	13	TGTGCTAGTGGAACGGGGGGCAATCAGCCCCAGCATTTT	CASGTGGNQPQHF
.	TRBV7-3	few	TRBJ2-5	14	TGTGCCAGCGCTTTGGGGGGGCTGCCAGAGACCCAGTACTTC	CASALGGLPETQYF
.	TRBV2	.	TRBJ1-1	13	TGTGCCAGCAGTGAACAGGAGGTCACTGAAGCTTTCTTT	CASSEQEVTEAFF
.	TRBV29-1	few	TRBJ2-3	10	TGCAGCGTTTTCTTACATACGCAGTATTTT	CSVFLHTQYF
.	TRBV5-4	.	TRBJ2-7	12	TGTGCCAGCAGCTTGAGCAACCGAGAGCAGTACTTC	CASSLSNREQYF
.	TRBV30	.	TRBJ2-5	13	TGTGCCTGGAGTGTAGGCCAGACGGAGACCCAGTACTTC	CAWSVGQTETQYF